Listed below are T cell receptor beta chains from one sample, sequenced in a study of blood T cell repertoires in COVID-19. Some clones are missing from TCRdb's copy, which holds only in-frame ones; the method was immunoSEQ multiplex PCR. This sample has over 350,000 clones, with more than 85% found just once. The sequenced sample consisted of peripheral blood. The origin of the receptors is a woman in her 30s with acute or convalescent COVID-19. Each CDR3 is given with its conserved first and last residue.

j_call	v_call	cdr3_aa
TRBJ2-7	TRBV5-1	CASSLRDNSYEQYF
TRBJ1-3	TRBV28	CASSLSWPGGNSGNTIYF
TRBJ2-4	TRBV9	CASSVGGSTRNIQYF
TRBJ2-5	TRBV2	CASSERLAGGSKGGTQYF
TRBJ1-4	TRBV4-1	CASSDRDSGYLTNEKLFF
TRBJ1-2	TRBV4-1	CASSQGLGTGGLDGYTF
TRBJ1-3	TRBV9	CASSVGQGTGSSGNTIYF
TRBJ2-3	TRBV10-1	CASSETGSTADTQYF
TRBJ1-2	TRBV10-3	CAITTGEKDGYTF
TRBJ2-3	TRBV2	CATQRMLTSGVADTQYF
TRBJ1-1	TRBV6-2/TRBV6-3	CASSYSGPRSEAFF
TRBJ1-5	TRBV7-2	CASSSTQGSPQHF
TRBJ1-3	TRBV11-2	CASSLGADGNTIYF
TRBJ2-1	TRBV9	CASSVGAGDEQFF
TRBJ2-1	TRBV3-1/TRBV3-2	CASSTHRDFQIYNEQFF
TRBJ2-7	TRBV11-1	CASSLEGDSDYEQYF
TRBJ2-1	TRBV5-1	CASRDALAGGFRLF
TRBJ1-5	TRBV6-2/TRBV6-3	CASSPLGGDDSNQPQHF
TRBJ2-7	TRBV28	CASRAGGNPLEQYF
TRBJ2-7	TRBV12-3/TRBV12-4	CASSLQGYEQYF
TRBJ2-7	TRBV7-2	CASSLYSAGILPYEQYF
TRBJ2-1	TRBV30	CAWRPGQGFNEQFF
TRBJ2-1	TRBV4-1	CASSRSDRAYNEQFF
TRBJ2-2	TRBV19	CASSIMEGPGGELFF
TRBJ2-1	TRBV6-2/TRBV6-3	CASSYSNRGGRRGIGQFF
TRBJ1-2	TRBV27	CASSAPHRGGNYGYTF
TRBJ2-3	TRBV30	CACAQGRADTQYF
TRBJ1-5	TRBV2	CASSFAGRGGNQPQHF
TRBJ1-4	TRBV27	CASSRTTQGIREKLFF
TRBJ2-1	TRBV10-3	CAIRATRDKHNEQFF
TRBJ2-3	TRBV11-2	CASSQHTGASDTQYF
TRBJ1-1	TRBV11-2	CASSPLVGSTEAFF